Each of the 24 T cell receptor beta chains below was sequenced from the same sample in a study of lymphopenia after photon versus proton radiotherapy. Here immunoSEQ multiplex PCR was the method, and the copy in TCRdb shows in-frame clones only, minus some. The table lists roughly 45,000 clones, approximately 85% of them singletons. The sample in question was peripheral blood, obtained from a patient treated with photon-based radiotherapy. These receptors originate from a man aged 35-49 years with gastric cancer.

The chain uses TRBV9 and TRBJ2-1; no clear D. Germline values: CDR1 SGDLS, CDR2 YYNGEE. The CDR3 sequence is 15 residues long. Trimming stripped 3 bases from V and 0 bases from J, with 10 bases between. The DNA for the CDR3 is TGTGCCAGCAGCGCTTACAGTGGCTCCTACAATGAGCAGTTCTTC. Translated: CASSAYSGSYNEQFF.

The chain links TRBV5-5 to TRBJ1-6; D uncertain. This CDR3 spans 15 amino acids. Germline V CDR1 and CDR2: SGHKS, YYEKEE (reference sequence). V lost 4 bases and J 6 bases, leaving 14 bases between the germline ends. CDR3 bases: TGTGCCAGCAGCCCCGGTACGGTTCCTAATTCACCCCTCCACTTT. This sequence encodes CASSPGTVPNSPLHF.

The chain combines TRBV30 with TRBJ1-1, with no clear D. V was pared by 2 bases and J by 4 bases, with 11 bases between. The CDR3 totals 13 residues. Germline V CDR1 and CDR2: GTSNPN, SVGIG (reference sequence). CDR3 amino acids: CAWSLGSGTEAFF. DNA for the CDR3: TGTGCCTGGAGTCTGGGCTCAGGCACTGAAGCTTTCTTT.

This rearrangement joins TRBV27 to TRBJ1-4; D is ambiguous. V shed 2 bases and J shed 10 bases, with 23 bases lying between them. CDR1 is MNHEY and CDR2 is SMNVEV in the germline V gene (reference sequence). This CDR3 is built from 17 residues. CDR3 protein: CASSLRVNVGDPTKLFF. The CDR3 DNA reads TGTGCCAGCAGTTTAAGGGTAAACGTCGGTGATCCGACAAAACTGTTTTTT.

V and J are TRBV7-9 and TRBJ1-1; D call uncertain. Germline CDR1 reads SEHNR; CDR2 reads FQNEAQ (reference sequence). This CDR3 comprises 13 residues. V was pared by 5 bases and J by 4 bases, with 11 bases between. The CDR3 DNA sequence: TGTGCCAGCAGCCACGGAGGGCCCACTGAAGCTTTCTTT. Protein sequence: CASSHGGPTEAFF.

The V and J genes are TRBV7-6 and TRBJ1-4; TRBD1 might be the D (6 bases). This CDR3 comprises 15 residues. Germline assignment: CDR1 SGHVS and CDR2 FNYEAQ. V was shortened by 1 base and J by 4 bases, with 10 bases between the two germline ends. CDR3 coding DNA: TGTGCCAGCAGCTTAGGGGGACACCTTAATGAAAAACTGTTTTTT. It translates to CASSLGGHLNEKLFF.

The chain uses TRBV4-1 and TRBJ1-1; D is ambiguous. Germline lookup yields CDR1 MGHRA and CDR2 YSYEKL. This CDR3 has 16 amino acids. Trimming shortened V by 0 bases and J by 10 bases, and 21 bases separated the two germline ends. The CDR3 sequence is CASSQEVGRPSQAAFF. For the CDR3, the DNA is TGCGCCAGCAGCCAAGAAGTCGGGAGGCCTTCTCAAGCAGCTTTCTTT.

The rearrangement joins TRBV7-9 to TRBJ1-2, with D possibly TRBD1 on 6 matching bases. V gave up 0 bases and J gave up 2 bases, with 10 bases separating them. This CDR3 is 15 amino acids long. CDR1 and CDR2 from the germline V gene are SEHNR and FQNEAQ (reference sequence). CDR3 protein: CASSLARGINYGYTF. DNA of the CDR3: TGTGCCAGCAGCTTAGCGAGGGGGATAAACTATGGCTACACCTTC.

The V and J genes are TRBV20-1 and TRBJ1-3; no reliable D call. The CDR3 sequence is 11 residues long. Germline values: CDR1 DFQATT, CDR2 SNEGSKA (reference sequence). Trimming took 3 bases from V and 7 from J, leaving 7 bases between them. The CDR3: CSASLGNTIYF. The CDR3 nucleotides are TGCAGTGCTAGTTTGGGGAACACCATATATTTT.

The chain couples TRBV7-9 to TRBJ1-2, with a weak D call TRBD1 (5 bases). Germline CDR1 reads SEHNR; CDR2 reads FQNEAQ (reference sequence). Trimming took 1 base from V and 11 from J, leaving 14 bases between them. The CDR3 has 13 amino acids. CDR3 in amino acids: CASSLGNRHFYTF. The CDR3 DNA reads TGTGCCAGCAGCTTAGGCAACAGGCACTTTTACACCTTC.

This clone has a handful of counts. The V and J genes are TRBV18 and TRBJ1-2, with TRBD1 identical over 7 bases. The CDR3 spans 11 residues. The ends lost 6 bases at V and 6 bases at J; junction bases unmatched: 1. From germline, CDR1 is KGHSH and CDR2 LQKENI. In DNA, the CDR3 is TGTGCCAGCTCTACAGGGGATGGCTACACCTTC. The encoded protein is CASSTGDGYTF.

J is TRBJ2-1 and V is TRBV19; D possibly corresponds to TRBD2 (5 bases). The V gene lost 5 bases and the J gene lost 4 bases, with 15 bases spanning the gap. Per germline, CDR1 LNHDA and CDR2 SQIVND (reference sequence). This CDR3 comprises 15 residues. The CDR3 reads CASSLREVQYNEQFF. DNA of the CDR3: TGTGCCAGTAGTCTGAGGGAAGTGCAGTACAATGAGCAGTTCTTC.

This chain uses TRBV19 with TRBJ2-7; 9 bases fit TRBD1. Germline CDR1 and CDR2: LNHDA and SQIVND (reference sequence). This CDR3 comprises 15 residues. Trimming cost V 0 bases and J 0 bases; bases outside gene matches: 0. The CDR3 spells CASSIEDRGSYEQYF. DNA for the CDR3: TGTGCCAGTAGTATAGAGGACAGGGGCTCCTACGAGCAGTACTTC.

The chain joins TRBV29-1 to TRBJ1-1; D unresolved. The germline gives CDR1 SQVTM, CDR2 ANQGSEA. The V end was cut by 2 bases, the J end by 0 bases, with 7 bases between. CDR3 length: 13 residues. CDR3 coding DNA: TGCAGCGTTGAACGCAGAATGAACACTGAAGCTTTCTTT. This gives the protein CSVERRMNTEAFF.

The chain employs TRBV5-6 and TRBJ2-7; D is possibly TRBD1 (6 bases). The CDR3 totals 15 residues. Germline V gene sequence: CDR1 SGHDT, CDR2 YYEEEE. The V gene lost 1 base and the J gene lost 0 bases, with 11 bases spanning the gap. The CDR3 region is CASSLRGTYSYEQYF. The DNA of the CDR3 is TGTGCCAGCAGCTTGAGGGGGACATACTCCTACGAGCAGTACTTC.

The gene calls are TRBV29-1 and TRBJ2-5; D may be TRBD1 or TRBD2 (6 bases each). The CDR3 covers 12 residues. Germline CDR1 SQVTM, CDR2 ANQGSEA. The CDR3 reads CSLGGSQETQYF. The CDR3 DNA reads as TGCAGTTTGGGGGGCAGCCAAGAGACCCAGTACTTC.

J is TRBJ2-3 and V is TRBV19; TRBD2 aligns across 10 bases. Germline assignment: CDR1 LNHDA and CDR2 SQIVND (reference sequence). The CDR3 is made up of 16 amino acids. The V and J ends lost 1 base and 0 bases, in that order; junction bases with no gene match: 1. Here the CDR3 reads CASSIASGGSTDTQYF. CDR3 bases: TGTGCCAGTAGTATAGCTAGCGGGGGCAGCACAGATACGCAGTATTTT. The full variable domain, its missing parts supplied by reference TRBV19 and TRBJ2-3, is DGGITQSPKYLFRKEGQNVTLSCEQNLNHDAMYWYRQDPGQGLRLIYYSQIVNDFQKGDIAEGYSVSREKKESFPLTVTSAQKNPTAFYLCASSIASGGSTDTQYFGPGTRLTVL.

V usage is TRBV28 and J usage is TRBJ1-2; weak D call: TRBD1 (6 bases). The CDR3 sequence is 17 residues long. With 8 bases removed from V and 2 bases from J, the gap between germline ends came to 24 bases. From germline, CDR1 is MDHEN and CDR2 SYDVKM. The CDR3 DNA reads TGTGCCAGCCTACTACGGGACCTATTAACAGGGAACTATGGCTACACCTTC. Its protein product is CASLLRDLLTGNYGYTF.

A single count supports this clone. The chain is built from TRBV30 and TRBJ1-4, with TRBD1 matching 9 bases. Germline lookup yields CDR1 GTSNPN and CDR2 SVGIG (reference sequence). The CDR3 runs to 14 residues. Unmatched junction bases numbered 7, after V lost 3 bases and J lost 8 bases. The CDR3 nucleotides are TGTGCCTGGAGAGGCGGGACAGGGACCGAAAAACTGTTTTTT. This codes for CAWRGGTGTEKLFF.

This chain connects TRBV7-2 to TRBJ2-1; D might be TRBD2 (5 bases). The CDR3 loop spans 17 amino acids. Germline-derived CDR1 and CDR2 are SGHTA and FQGNSA. Trimming shortened V by 5 bases and J by 3 bases, and 20 bases separated the two germline ends. CDR3 amino acids: CASSDAQDLLIYNEQFF. The CDR3 DNA follows: TGTGCCAGCAGCGATGCCCAGGACTTACTAATCTACAATGAGCAGTTCTTC.

The chain has TRBV27 and TRBJ2-2; 7 nucleotides agree with TRBD1. Unmatched junction bases numbered 5, after V lost 3 bases and J lost 4 bases. There are 15 residues in the CDR3. In germline, CDR1 is MNHEY, CDR2 SMNVEV (reference sequence). CDR3 DNA: TGTGCCAGCAGTTTTTCACAGGGGTTCACCGGGGAGCTGTTTTTT. Amino acid sequence: CASSFSQGFTGELFF.

The chain joins TRBV13 to TRBJ1-1; a weak D match, TRBD1 (5 bases). Germline values: CDR1 PRHDT, CDR2 FYEKMQ (reference sequence). The CDR3 spans 13 residues. Trimming took 5 bases from V and 0 from J, leaving 7 bases between them. CDR3 sequence reads: CASSLTVNTEAFF. The CDR3 DNA reads TGTGCCAGCAGCCTGACAGTGAACACTGAAGCTTTCTTT.

The gene calls are TRBV9 and TRBJ2-1; D assignment may be TRBD1 or TRBD2 (7 bases each). Per germline, CDR1 SGDLS and CDR2 YYNGEE. V was cut by 0 bases and J by 4 bases, with 11 bases left in between. The CDR3 runs to 15 residues. For the CDR3, the DNA is TGTGCCAGCAGCGTAGCTCAGGGGGGGTACAATGAGCAGTTCTTC. Its protein is CASSVAQGGYNEQFF.

The chain couples TRBV5-5 to TRBJ1-2; D unresolved. The length of the CDR3 is 11 residues. The V end lost 10 bases, the J end lost 3 bases, and 10 bases lay between the germline ends. The germline CDR1 and CDR2 sequences are SGHKS and YYEKEE (reference sequence). The CDR3 DNA sequence: TGTGCCTGCGGAGATCACTATGGCTACACCTTC. Amino acid sequence: CACGDHYGYTF. The full variable domain, its missing parts supplied by reference TRBV5-5 and TRBJ1-2, is DAGVTQSPTHLIKTRGQQVTLRCSPISGHKSVSWYQQVLGQGPQFIFQYYEKEERGRGNFPDRFSARQFPNYSSELNVNALLLGDSALYLCACGDHYGYTFGSGTRLTVV.